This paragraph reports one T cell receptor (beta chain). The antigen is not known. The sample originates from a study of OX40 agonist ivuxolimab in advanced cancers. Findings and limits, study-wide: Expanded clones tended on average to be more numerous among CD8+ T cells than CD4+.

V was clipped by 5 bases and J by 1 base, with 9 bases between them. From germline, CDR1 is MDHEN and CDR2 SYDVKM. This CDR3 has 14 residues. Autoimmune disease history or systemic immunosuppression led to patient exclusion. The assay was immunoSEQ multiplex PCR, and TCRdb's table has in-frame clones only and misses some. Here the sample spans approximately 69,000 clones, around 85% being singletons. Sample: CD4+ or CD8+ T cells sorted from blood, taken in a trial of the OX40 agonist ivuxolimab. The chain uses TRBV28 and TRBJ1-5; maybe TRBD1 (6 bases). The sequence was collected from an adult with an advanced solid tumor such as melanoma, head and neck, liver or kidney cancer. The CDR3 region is CASSPTGSNQPQHF. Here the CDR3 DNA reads TGTGCCAGCAGTCCTACAGGGAGCAATCAGCCCCAGCATTTT.